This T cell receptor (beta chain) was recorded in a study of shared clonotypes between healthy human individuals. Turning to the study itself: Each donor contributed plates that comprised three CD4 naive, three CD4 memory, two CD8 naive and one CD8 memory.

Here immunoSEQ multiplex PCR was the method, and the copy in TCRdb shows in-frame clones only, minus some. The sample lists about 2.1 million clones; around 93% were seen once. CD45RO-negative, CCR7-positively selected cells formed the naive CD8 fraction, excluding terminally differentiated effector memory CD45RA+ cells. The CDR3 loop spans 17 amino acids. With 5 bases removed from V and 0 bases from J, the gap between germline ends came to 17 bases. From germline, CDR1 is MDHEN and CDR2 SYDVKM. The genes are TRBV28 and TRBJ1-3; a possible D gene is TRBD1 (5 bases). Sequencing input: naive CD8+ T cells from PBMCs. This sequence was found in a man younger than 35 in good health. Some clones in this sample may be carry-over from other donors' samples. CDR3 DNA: TGTGCCAGCAGTAGGGGCCGGGACGGGGCCTCTGGAAACACCATATATTTT. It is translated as CASSRGRDGASGNTIYF.